This TCR beta chain was sequenced during a study of control samples from healthy donors and cancer patients. Data came from immunoSEQ multiplex PCR; TCRdb stores just in-frame clones and leaves some out. The sample records 100,000 to 150,000 clones, around 92% being singletons. There are 17 residues in the CDR3. V trimming: 4 bases; J trimming: 2 bases; junction bases outside the gene matches: 11. The germline CDR1 and CDR2 sequences are SGDLS and YYNGEE. Sequenced sample: blood. The receptor was derived from a woman in her forties or fifties in good health. The J gene is TRBJ1-4, the V gene TRBV9, with 7 bases aligning to TRBD1. In DNA form, the CDR3 reads TGTGCCAGCAGCCGTAACACAGGGGTTGGGACTAATGAAAAACTGTTTTTT. It translates to CASSRNTGVGTNEKLFF.